The 13 T cell receptor beta chains reported below all come from one sample, sequenced in a study of control samples from healthy donors and cancer patients. Profiling relied on immunoSEQ multiplex PCR, and the TCRdb table lists in-frame clones only, not all of them. The profile covers 120,000 or so clones, with approximately 90% appearing a single time and 6% to 8% taken by the ten largest. Sequenced input: blood. These receptors were collected from a woman aged 18-29 years in good health.

The chain carries TRBV4-3 and TRBJ1-1, with D possibly TRBD1 on 6 matching bases. The V gene lost 0 bases and the J gene lost 4 bases, with 12 bases spanning the gap. This CDR3 has 15 residues. The germline V gene encodes CDR1 LGHNA and CDR2 YSLEER. The CDR3 here is CASSQDTGRSTEAFF. The CDR3 DNA follows: TGCGCCAGCAGCCAAGACACAGGGCGGAGCACTGAAGCTTTCTTT.

The chain recombines TRBV28 with TRBJ1-4, with 7 bases aligning to TRBD1. Germline values: CDR1 MDHEN, CDR2 SYDVKM. V shed 4 bases and J 7 bases; nucleotides not matched to a gene: 6. The CDR3 runs to 14 residues. The CDR3 sequence: CASSSRGEGEKLFF. Here the CDR3 DNA reads TGTGCCAGCAGTTCCAGGGGGGAAGGTGAAAAACTGTTTTTT.

This chain joins TRBV24-1 and TRBJ1-2; 7 bases align to TRBD1. J was trimmed by 5 bases and V by 3 bases; bases with no gene match: 5. Germline CDR1 KGHDR, CDR2 SFDVKD. The CDR3 contains 14 residues. In DNA form, the CDR3 reads TGTGCCACCAGTGATCCGAGGGGGCAATATGGCTACACCTTC. Its protein product is CATSDPRGQYGYTF.

V usage is TRBV4-2 and J usage is TRBJ2-7; D might be TRBD1 or TRBD2, each matching 5 bases. This CDR3 region has 12 residues. The V and J ends lost 1 base and 10 bases respectively, with 11 bases between them. The germline V gene encodes CDR1 LGHNA and CDR2 YNFKEQ. The CDR3 sequence is CASSQAGTLQYF. The CDR3 coding sequence is TGTGCCAGCAGCCAAGCGGGGACCCTACAGTACTTC.

V usage is TRBV7-2 and J usage is TRBJ2-7; D assignment may be TRBD1 or TRBD2 (5 bases each). Germline lookup yields CDR1 SGHTA and CDR2 FQGNSA. Trimming took 5 bases from V and 4 from J, leaving 15 bases between them. There are 14 residues in the CDR3. The CDR3 region has the DNA TGTGCCAGCAGCCACCGGGACGGCTATTACGAGCAGTACTTC. It yields the protein CASSHRDGYYEQYF.

The chain combines TRBV30 with TRBJ2-3, with D possibly TRBD2 on 6 matching bases. Germline V gene sequence: CDR1 GTSNPN, CDR2 SVGIG (reference sequence). The CDR3 has 14 residues. CDR3 amino acids: CAHRVSGSTDTQYF. CDR3 DNA sequence: TGTGCTCACCGGGTCAGCGGGAGCACAGATACGCAGTATTTT.

This chain connects TRBV5-4 to TRBJ2-7, with 10 bases fitting TRBD2. V shed 3 bases, J shed 7 bases, and the junction held 7 bases outside the gene matches. The CDR3 is 14 residues long. In germline, CDR1 is SGHNT, CDR2 YYREEE (reference sequence). CDR3 DNA: TGTGCCAGCAGCTCTCAGCGGGAGGGCCTAGAGCAGTACTTC. Its protein is CASSSQREGLEQYF.

CDR3 amino acids: CASRNRGPYEQYF. As DNA, the CDR3 is TGTGCCAGCAGAAACAGGGGGCCCTACGAGCAGTACTTC. This chain joins TRBV28 and TRBJ2-7; 9 positions match TRBD1. Germline V CDR1 and CDR2: MDHEN, SYDVKM. The CDR3 loop spans 13 amino acids. After removal of 6 bases from V and 2 bases from J, the junction contained 2 bases not matched to a gene. Filled out from reference TRBV28 and TRBJ2-7, the complete variable domain reads DVKVTQSSRYLVKRTGEKVFLECVQDMDHENMFWYRQDPGLGLRLIYFSYDVKMKEKGDIPEGYSVSREKKERFSLILESASTNQTSMYLCASRNRGPYEQYFGPGTRLTVT.

The chain uses TRBV9 and TRBJ2-1, with 7 bases lining up with TRBD2. Germline V gene data show CDR1 as SGDLS and CDR2 as YYNGEE. This CDR3 contains 15 residues. V lost 1 base to trimming and J lost 7 bases; unmatched junction nucleotides: 8. CDR3 in DNA: TGTGCCAGCAGCGTACGGAGGGAGGGCTTGAATGAGCAGTTCTTC. Residues: CASSVRREGLNEQFF.

The rearrangement uses TRBV18 and TRBJ2-5; 8 bases are shared with TRBD1. The ends lost 1 base at V and 0 bases at J; junction bases unmatched: 13. The CDR3 is made up of 19 amino acids. Germline V gives CDR1 KGHSH, CDR2 LQKENI. CDR3 nucleotide sequence: TGTGCCAGCTCACCACTCGGTGATACCGGGACAGGAGACCAAGAGACCCAGTACTTC. It is translated as CASSPLGDTGTGDQETQYF.

V is TRBV7-2 and J is TRBJ2-5; D may match TRBD1 or TRBD2 (6 bases each). V lost 1 base and J lost 5, with 14 bases in between. The CDR3 has 15 residues. Germline values: CDR1 SGHTA, CDR2 FQGNSA. CDR3 nucleotides: TGTGCCAGCAGCTTAGTACCGGGGGCCCGGGAGACCCAGTACTTC. This codes for CASSLVPGARETQYF.

J is TRBJ2-3 and V is TRBV4-3, with 8 bases that match TRBD2. V was pared by 2 bases and J by 5 bases, with 6 bases of the junction left unmatched. Germline V gene sequence: CDR1 LGHNA, CDR2 YSLEER. The CDR3 runs to 15 residues. CDR3 nucleotides: TGCGCCAGCAGCCAACTCTTAGCGGGGTTAGATACGCAGTATTTT. Protein sequence: CASSQLLAGLDTQYF.

This sequence joins TRBV5-4 and TRBJ2-3; D is undetermined. Germline V gene data show CDR1 as SGHNT and CDR2 as YYREEE (reference sequence). The CDR3 contains 15 residues. V was pared by 4 bases and J by 2 bases, with 14 bases between. CDR3 residues: CASSHDGSFTDTQYF. For the CDR3, the DNA is TGTGCCAGCAGCCATGACGGTTCATTCACAGATACGCAGTATTTT.